Below, one T cell receptor beta chain is given with its context. Its cognate antigen is unknown. This sample was taken from a study of shared clonotypes between healthy human individuals. Produced via immunoSEQ multiplex PCR; TCRdb's table is partial and in-frame only. There are about 980,000 clones in the sample; around three quarters occur only once, and approximately 1.5% lies in the top ten. V was pared by 7 bases and J by 7 bases, with 11 bases between. This CDR3 region has 12 residues. CDR1 SNHLY and CDR2 FYNNEI come from the germline V gene. Study findings and constraints: Between several donors, naive CD4 clonotypes were shared at a level of about 5%. The study found lower generation probabilities in non-shared clonotypes than in those shared by all four donors.

The V and J genes are TRBV2 and TRBJ2-4; the D gene is possibly TRBD1 (6 bases). This TCR came from a man aged 18 to 30 in good health. The sequenced material came from memory CD4+ T cells sorted from blood. Subset of the sample: CD45RA-negative fraction. CDR3: CASTIQGNIQYF. The CDR3 bases are TGTGCCAGCACCATCCAGGGGAACATTCAGTACTTC.